The present entry profiles one TCR beta chain with its context. What it binds is not known. The source of the sample is a study of radiotherapy plus CTLA-4 blockade in lung cancer. Study observations and caveats: Reported findings show early blood T cell clone dynamics, with interferon-beta, best predicted response.

From germline, CDR1 is MNHEY and CDR2 SVGAGI. V lost 6 bases and J 0 bases, leaving 12 bases between the germline ends. This CDR3 is built from 15 residues. Here immunoSEQ multiplex PCR was the method, and the copy in TCRdb shows in-frame clones only, minus some. The sample has some 50,000 clones; around 85% are singletons. The chain combines TRBV6-5 with TRBJ1-5; D perhaps matches TRBD1 (5 bases). The sample consisted of peripheral blood, taken from a patient treated with radiotherapy plus ipilimumab. This clonotype originated in a human donor with non-small cell lung cancer who had a partial response to radiotherapy plus ipilimumab. In nucleotides, the CDR3 is TGTGCCAGCAGAGTCGACAGAGCTAGCAATCAGCCCCAGCATTTT. It specifies CASRVDRASNQPQHF.